The clone carrying this T cell receptor (beta chain) was recorded many times. Its antigen is not known. RNA transcripts served as the template for amplifying TCR beta CDR3 regions. Initially, a first-round RT-PCR of the TCR CDR3 employed the HTBI primer set. TCRdb re-analysed the multiplex PCR reads in MiXCR, keeping a single row per CDR3 protein. The sample yields approximately 350,000 distinct CDR3 sequences, roughly 15% seen once. Ophthalmopathy patients all had a Clinical Activity Score of at least 3, a NOSPECS grade of at least 4 and disease under 3 months old. PBMCs stemmed from around 9.3 ml fresh peripheral blood. The sample comes from a study of T cells in Graves' hyperthyroidism and ophthalmopathy. Broader study findings: Among thyroid clonotypes expanded above 0.001, most also appeared in blood.

V was clipped by 4 bases and J by 1 base; unmatched bases: 8. CDR1 and CDR2 from the germline V gene are MDHEN and SYDVKM. This CDR3 is 17 amino acids long. Sequencing was done on a sample of blood. The rearrangement uses TRBV28 and TRBJ2-5; 11 bases are shared with TRBD2. The TCR originated in a woman aged 60-75 years with Graves' ophthalmopathy. The CDR3: CASSSPRLAGGQETQYF. DNA of the CDR3: TGTGCCAGCAGTTCCCCCCGGCTAGCGGGAGGCCAAGAGACCCAGTACTTC.